What follows describes a single T cell receptor beta chain. Those enrolled, adults aged about 18 to 89 years, came from fewer than 25 US areas. Clinical history as reported by participants underpinned cohort assignment. This CDR3 has 16 residues. The germline gives CDR1 DFQATT, CDR2 SNEGSKA (reference sequence). V was trimmed by 3 bases and J by 4 bases, leaving 19 bases between them. The sample comes from a study of blood T cell repertoires in COVID-19. Whole-study context: PBMCs, B-cell-depleted T cells, or T cells were the source of the cDNA or gDNA that made up the material.

How the authors handled the data: Estimates of nucleated cell counts were drawn from the amplification of reference gene primers. Libraries were prepared by immunoSEQ multiplex PCR; TCRdb keeps only in-frame clonotypes and omits some of them. For V, J and clone size, that table is used; D and trimming come from the DNA. The sample carries roughly 150,000 clones, roughly 80% recorded once. The receptor was derived from a woman aged 40 to 49 with acute COVID-19. The sample was PBMCs or T cells enriched from blood (not recorded which). The chain employs TRBV20-1 and TRBJ2-1; a possible D gene is TRBD2 (6 bases). The CDR3: CSASGSSSDTYNEQFF. As DNA, the CDR3 is TGCAGTGCTAGTGGTTCGTCTAGCGACACGTACAATGAGCAGTTCTTC.